Described below is a single T cell receptor beta chain sequence and its context. The clone's antigen remains unknown. No base quality information exists; no much larger clone differs at one position. The CDR1 and CDR2 encoded by the germline V gene are SGHDT and YYEEEE. The CDR3, from cysteine to phenylalanine, totals 15 residues. The entry retains the CDR3 DNA only, 45 bases that are in frame from base 1. The V end gives up 4 bases and the J end 7 bases, leaving 8 bases in the junction not matched to a gene. The data stem from a study of blood T cell repertoires in COVID-19 (dated by TCRdb to 2018 to 2020). Looking at the study overall: The collaborator samples originated in the United States, Italy and Spain and spanned the acute and convalescent phases of COVID-19. The repertoires were made available in a free public database intended to serve as a resource for research on the immune response to SARS-CoV-2. Where HLA class I and class II types were available, the types were taken from metadata supplied by the sample provider, not from assay-based typing. The sample metadata nearly always contained a de-identified subject ID, COVID-19 status, age in years and sex. The dataset comprised deeply sampled blood TCRbeta repertoires from subjects exposed to, actively infected with, or recovered from COVID-19. The material from the prospective study consisted of cDNA or gDNA derived from T cells, B-cell-depleted T cells, or PBMCs. The samples were drawn from two sources: the first 160 participants of the ongoing ImmuneRACE study, and 1,254 subjects contributed by 6 global collaborators.

TCRbeta CDR3 regions were amplified from genomic DNA using the immunoSEQ Assay, a bias-controlled multiplex PCR. In the paper's pipeline: Within the assay, amplification of reference gene primers was used to estimate how many nucleated cells each sample contained. To quantify the absolute abundance of each unique TCRbeta CDR3 rearrangement, sequence reads were collapsed and filtered. For each sample, productive Simpson clonality was calculated by taking the square root of Simpson's diversity index across productive rearrangements. TCRdb carries this immuneACCESS record with in-frame sequences only. Its versions omit some clonotypes, under half of them owing to an unresolved V gene in the studies checked, with the rest unexplained. V and J calls plus clone size are reproduced from that table; the DNA served to infer D and trimming. This sample is represented by 55,000 to 70,000 clones; 87% of them were singletons. Roughly 21% of the sample comes from the top ten.

Broad study findings and their caveats: The amount of clinical and demographic metadata varied by source and participant and was provided uncurated.

At one collaborating source in Seattle, patients were enrolled during active infection and were followed longitudinally through the course of disease. Each collaborating institution followed its own protocols to collect whole blood in K2EDTA tubes. For TCRbeta analysis, collaborators shipped samples in one of three forms: frozen whole blood, isolated PBMCs, or DNA extracted from either of those sample types. The clonotype comes from a woman over 75 with COVID-19, enrolled during active disease. The sequenced material came from peripheral blood. The rearranged segments are TRBV5-6 and TRBJ1-6, with TRBD1 matching 7 junction bases. The DNA reads TGTGCCAGCAGCCCGACCCGGGACAGAAATTCACCCCTCCACTTT. Its translation is CASSPTRDRNSPLHF.